This TCR beta chain came from a study of blood T cell repertoires in COVID-19. This CDR3 region has 15 residues. Trimming removed 5 bases from V and 9 bases from J; junction bases left unmatched: 8. Germline V gene data show CDR1 as MNHNY and CDR2 as SVGAGI (reference sequence). Produced via immunoSEQ multiplex PCR; TCRdb's table is partial and in-frame only. The sample lists approximately 280,000 clones; 89% were seen once. Material for sequencing was peripheral blood. This chain links TRBV6-6 with TRBJ2-1, with 12 nucleotides matching TRBD2. The receptor comes from a woman aged 55 to 70 with acute or convalescent COVID-19. CDR3 residues: CASSHLAGGPGEQFF. DNA for the CDR3: TGTGCCAGCAGTCACCTAGCGGGGGGGCCCGGTGAGCAGTTCTTC.